This T cell receptor beta chain was sequenced for a study of early T cells in non-severe SARS-CoV-2 infection. Study information: Unsorted whole blood bulk RNA was sequenced, with unpaired chains.

Attachment of unique molecular identifiers to individual cDNA molecules was performed. TCRdb re-derived calls from the 5' RACE reads in MiXCR, one entry per CDR3 protein. The sample holds some 64,000 distinct CDR3 sequences, less than 14% seen once. V was pared by 4 bases and J by 7 bases, with 9 bases of the junction left unmatched. This CDR3 spans 13 amino acids. CDR1 is SQVTM, CDR2 ANQGSEA, per germline. General study findings and limits: Matching results from VDJdb favored anti-spike CD8 responses, leaving private and CD4 specificities undetected.

This clonotype was counted many times. Its antigen is as yet unknown. The clonotype originates from an adult who was a healthcare worker with PCR-confirmed SARS-CoV-2 infection or an uninfected control (not recorded which). The sequenced material came from whole blood. The chain recombines TRBV29-1 with TRBJ2-7, with 8 bases that match TRBD1. In nucleotides, the CDR3 is TGCAGCGTTGTGGTGACAGGGGTAGGGGAGCAGTACTTC. It specifies CSVVVTGVGEQYF.